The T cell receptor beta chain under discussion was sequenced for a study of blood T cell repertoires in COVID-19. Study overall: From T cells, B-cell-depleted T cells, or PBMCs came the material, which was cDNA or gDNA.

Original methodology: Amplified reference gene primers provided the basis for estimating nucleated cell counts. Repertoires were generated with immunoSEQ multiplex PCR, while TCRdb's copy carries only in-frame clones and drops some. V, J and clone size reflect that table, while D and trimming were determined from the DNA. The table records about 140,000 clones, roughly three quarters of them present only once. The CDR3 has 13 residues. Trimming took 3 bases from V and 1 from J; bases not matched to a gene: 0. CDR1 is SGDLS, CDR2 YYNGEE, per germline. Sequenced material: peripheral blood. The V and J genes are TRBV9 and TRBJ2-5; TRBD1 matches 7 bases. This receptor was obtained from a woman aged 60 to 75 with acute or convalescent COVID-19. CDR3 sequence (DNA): TGTGCCAGCAGCGGGGACAGCCAAGAGACCCAGTACTTC. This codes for CASSGDSQETQYF. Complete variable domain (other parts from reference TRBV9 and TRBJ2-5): DSGVTQTPKHLITATGQRVTLRCSPRSGDLSVYWYQQSLDQGLQFLIQYYNGEERAKGNILERFSAQQFPDLHSELNLSSLELGDSALYFCASSGDSQETQYFGPGTRLLVL.